This is a list of T cell receptor beta chains from one sample in a study of Tregs in tolerant kidney transplant recipients. Libraries were prepared by immunoSEQ multiplex PCR; TCRdb keeps only in-frame clonotypes and omits some of them. In the table there are 50,000 to 65,000 clones, over 75% of which are singletons. This sample comprised CD4+ T cells from blood (PBMCs), obtained 6 months after the transplant. Source of these receptors: a human patient who received a combined kidney and bone marrow transplant. Some T cells may be supplied by the graft donor. The CDR3 runs from the conserved cysteine through the conserved F or W. A D gene is named only where the DNA matches it firmly. The size entry is marked missing in some rows and otherwise reads once, few, many or a size class.

j_call d_call clone_size v_call cdr3_aa cdr3_nt
TRBJ2-3 TRBD1 - TRBV4-1 CASSRGDRFTDTQYF TGCGCCAGCAGCCGAGGGGACAGGTTCACAGATACGCAGTATTTT
TRBJ1-5 - - TRBV4-1 CASSQDRNSNQPQHF TGCGCCAGCAGCCAAGATCGTAATAGCAATCAGCCCCAGCATTTT
TRBJ2-1 TRBD2 - TRBV29-1 CSGGTSGNNEQFF TGCAGCGGGGGGACTAGCGGAAACAATGAGCAGTTCTTC
TRBJ1-1 TRBD1 - TRBV14 CASSPWDRDTEAFF TGTGCCAGCAGCCCCTGGGACAGAGACACTGAAGCTTTCTTT
TRBJ2-2 - - TRBV11-3 CASSLAFGAEATGELFF TGTGCCAGCAGCTTAGCCTTTGGGGCAGAAGCCACCGGGGAGCTGTTTTTT
TRBJ2-5 - - TRBV4-2 CASSHGETQYF TGTGCCAGCAGTCACGGAGAGACCCAGTACTTC
TRBJ2-7 TRBD1 - TRBV11-2 CASSLDRGYEQYF TGTGCCAGCAGCCTAGACAGGGGCTACGAGCAGTACTTC
TRBJ2-7 - once TRBV6-1 CASSEGPDYEQYF TGTGCCAGCAGTGAAGGGCCAGACTACGAGCAGTACTTC
TRBJ2-3 TRBD2 - TRBV30 CAWGRVTDTQYF TGTGCCTGGGGGAGGGTGACAGATACGCAGTATTTT
TRBJ1-3 - - TRBV5-1 CASSLDRRGTSGNTIYF TGCGCCAGCAGCTTGGATCGCAGGGGCACCTCTGGAAACACCATATATTTT
TRBJ2-7 TRBD2 - TRBV7-2 CASSLSGGLSYEQYF TGTGCCAGCAGCTTAAGCGGGGGCCTTTCCTACGAGCAGTACTTC
TRBJ2-2 - - TRBV9 CASSGYTTNTGELFF TGTGCCAGCAGCGGATACACCACGAACACCGGGGAGCTGTTTTTT
TRBJ1-4 - few TRBV6-5 CASSRSIFGKLFF TGTGCCAGCTCACGTTCGATTTTCGGAAAACTGTTTTTT
TRBJ2-1 TRBD2 - TRBV18 CASSLVAGAYNEQFF TGTGCCAGCTCGCTGGTCGCGGGAGCCTACAATGAGCAGTTCTTC
TRBJ1-2 - - TRBV5-1 CASTGERPYGYTF TGCGCCAGCACGGGAGAGAGGCCCTATGGCTACACCTTC
TRBJ2-1 TRBD2 - TRBV6-5 CASSRTRGNEQFF TGTGCCAGCAGTAGGACTAGGGGTAATGAGCAGTTCTTC
TRBJ2-1 TRBD2 - TRBV10-3 CAISESLRGDSYNEQFF TGTGCCATCAGTGAGTCGTTGCGGGGGGACTCCTACAATGAGCAGTTCTTC
TRBJ1-2 - - TRBV6-6 CASSYDTPSYGYTF TGTGCCAGCAGTTACGATACACCCAGCTATGGCTACACCTTC
TRBJ1-2 TRBD1 - TRBV5-1 CASSLVGTGGLGYTF TGCGCCAGCAGCTTGGTCGGGACAGGGGGCCTAGGCTACACCTTC
TRBJ2-7 - - TRBV21-1 CASSTDRVWYEQYF TGTGCCAGCAGCACAGACAGGGTATGGTACGAGCAGTACTTC
TRBJ2-1 TRBD2 - TRBV19 CASSIPSGGGTYNEQFF TGTGCCAGTAGTATACCTAGCGGGGGCGGTACCTACAATGAGCAGTTCTTC
TRBJ1-4 TRBD1 many TRBV30 CAWGKGDRELFF TGTGCCTGGGGAAAGGGGGACAGGGAACTGTTTTTT
TRBJ1-4 TRBD1 - TRBV27 CASRRQGAGGKLFF TGTGCCAGTCGCCGACAGGGGGCGGGGGGAAAACTGTTTTTT
TRBJ1-1 TRBD1 once TRBV5-1 CASSLEGQGNTEAFF TGCGCCAGCAGCTTGGAGGGACAGGGGAACACTGAAGCTTTCTTT
TRBJ2-2 TRBD1 few TRBV7-3 CASSPDRGRGELFF TGTGCCAGCAGCCCGGACAGGGGGCGCGGGGAGCTGTTTTTT
TRBJ2-2 - - TRBV7-3 CASSLMGQNPSGELFF TGTGCCAGCAGCTTAATGGGGCAGAATCCGAGCGGGGAGCTGTTTTTT
TRBJ2-1 - few TRBV7-2 CASSLGTSSYNEQFF TGTGCCAGCAGCTTAGGAACGAGCTCCTACAATGAGCAGTTCTTC
TRBJ1-4 TRBD1 - TRBV18 CASSTDKGGSNEKLFF TGTGCCAGCTCAACGGATAAAGGGGGCTCTAATGAAAAACTGTTTTTT
TRBJ1-3 - few TRBV28 CASSRASFMGGLKTIYF TGTGCCAGCAGCCGGGCATCCTTTATGGGGGGATTGAAGACCATATATTTT
TRBJ1-2 - - TRBV5-1 CASRTNTANYGYTF TGCGCCAGCAGAACAAACACAGCTAACTATGGCTACACCTTC
TRBJ2-5 - - TRBV5-1 CASSLEAGVGTQYF TGCGCCAGCAGCTTGGAAGCAGGGGTGGGGACCCAGTACTTC
TRBJ1-2 - - TRBV7-2 CASSSERNYGYTF TGTGCCAGCAGCTCGGAGAGGAACTATGGCTACACCTTC
TRBJ2-7 - - TRBV19 CASSKFLRSGILNYEQYF TGTGCCAGTAGTAAATTTTTAAGGAGCGGAATCCTGAACTACGAGCAGTACTTC
TRBJ1-1 - - TRBV6-5 CASNDILGTEAFF TGTGCCAGCAATGACATTCTCGGTACTGAAGCTTTCTTT
TRBJ1-2 - few TRBV10-3 CAISQTVNGYTF TGTGCCATCAGCCAAACAGTAAATGGCTACACCTTC
TRBJ2-7 - - TRBV19 CASSLSGNTIANEQYF TGTGCCAGTAGTCTATCGGGTAATACCATTGCTAACGAGCAGTACTTC
TRBJ1-3 TRBD1 - TRBV9 CASSRTGGGGNTIYF TGTGCCAGCAGCCGTACAGGGGGCGGTGGAAACACCATATATTTT
TRBJ2-1 TRBD2 - TRBV5-1 CASSFGTSGSDEQFF TGCGCCAGCAGCTTTGGGACTAGCGGGAGCGATGAGCAGTTCTTC
TRBJ1-2 - - TRBV6-1 CASRKGLAYGYTF TGTGCCAGCAGAAAGGGGCTCGCCTATGGCTACACCTTC
TRBJ1-6 TRBD1 - TRBV5-6 CASSRGQGYSPLHF TGTGCCAGCAGCCGGGGACAGGGGTATTCCCCCCTCCACTTT
TRBJ2-3 TRBD1 - TRBV29-1 CSVEDPVTGGTDTQYF TGCAGCGTTGAAGACCCGGTGACAGGGGGAACAGATACGCAGTATTTT
TRBJ2-2 - - TRBV5-1 CASSLAGPGELFF TGCGCCAGCAGCTTGGCTGGGCCCGGGGAGCTGTTTTTT
TRBJ1-5 - - TRBV19 CASSIVAREGPQHF TGTGCCAGTAGTATAGTGGCCAGGGAAGGGCCCCAGCATTTT
TRBJ1-1 - once TRBV18 CASSVGGENTEAFF TGTGCCAGCTCGGTCGGGGGGGAGAACACTGAAGCTTTCTTT
TRBJ1-2 TRBD1 - TRBV27 CASSPKTGRNYGYTF TGTGCCAGCAGTCCCAAGACAGGGCGGAACTATGGCTACACCTTC
TRBJ2-5 TRBD1 - TRBV7-9 CASSLGGTGSGETQYF TGTGCCAGCAGCTTAGGGGGGACAGGGTCGGGAGAGACCCAGTACTTC